This T cell receptor (beta chain) was captured by sequencing in a study of blood T cells in healthy people across ages. Each of the donors had roughly 9.7 milliliters of peripheral blood drawn into EDTA-treated Vacutainer tubes. For the second PCR, which ran for roughly 7 to 11 cycles, a sample-barcoded 5' primer and a J-beta primer mix were used. A template-switch adaptor with 12 random nucleotides tagged each cDNA molecule. TCRdb reprocessed the 5' RACE reads with MiXCR, giving one entry per CDR3 protein. The table shows about 1,400,000 distinct CDR3 sequences, with roughly 40% occurring only once. Sequencing input: blood. This clonotype was sampled from a woman in her late teens or twenties in good health.

The CDR3 protein is CASSPGQGALAKNIQYF. In nucleotides, the CDR3 is TGCGCCAGCAGCCCCGGACAGGGAGCGCTAGCCAAAAACATTCAGTACTTC. V is TRBV5-1 and J is TRBJ2-4, with 8 positions matching TRBD1. The germline gives CDR1 SGHRS, CDR2 YFSETQ. The V gene end was trimmed by 4 bases and the J gene end by 0 bases; junction bases not matched to a gene: 9. The CDR3 contains 17 residues.